Here is one T cell receptor beta chain with its context. Its antigen is not known. Profiling relied on immunoSEQ multiplex PCR, and the TCRdb table lists in-frame clones only, not all of them. The sample holds about 120,000 clones; approximately 93% are singletons and the top ten take about 3%. This entry is derived from a study of T cell responses to AZD1222 COVID-19 vaccine. Whole-study findings and limits: Increased Spike-specific TCR breadth and depth were observed after two AZD1222 doses.

V was pared by 3 bases and J by 3 bases, with 15 bases between. This CDR3 has 15 residues. CDR1 and CDR2 from the germline V gene are SGHRS and YFSETQ. The genes are TRBV5-1 and TRBJ1-1, with D perhaps matching TRBD1 (5 bases). This receptor was obtained from an adult in good health. This specimen was peripheral blood, taken on day 0 of AZD1222 vaccination. CDR3 DNA sequence: TGCGCCAGCAGCTCCGGACCGGCGGGGGACACTGAAGCTTTCTTT. It yields the protein CASSSGPAGDTEAFF. The full variable domain, completed using reference TRBV5-1 and TRBJ1-1, is KAGVTQTPRYLIKTRGQQVTLSCSPISGHRSVSWYQQTPGQGLQFLFEYFSETQRNKGNFPGRFSGRQFSNSRSEMNVSTLELGDSALYLCASSSGPAGDTEAFFGQGTRLTVV.